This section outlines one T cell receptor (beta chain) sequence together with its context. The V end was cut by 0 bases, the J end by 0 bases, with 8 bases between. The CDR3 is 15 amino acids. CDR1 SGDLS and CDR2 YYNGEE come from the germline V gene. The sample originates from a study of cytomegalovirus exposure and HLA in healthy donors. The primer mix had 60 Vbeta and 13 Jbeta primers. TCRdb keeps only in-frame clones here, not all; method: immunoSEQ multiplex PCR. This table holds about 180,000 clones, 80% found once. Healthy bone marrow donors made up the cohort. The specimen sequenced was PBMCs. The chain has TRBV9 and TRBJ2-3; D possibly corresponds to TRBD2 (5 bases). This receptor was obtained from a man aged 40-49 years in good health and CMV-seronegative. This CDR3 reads CASSVGGLSTDTQYF. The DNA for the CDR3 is TGTGCCAGCAGCGTAGGCGGACTTAGCACAGATACGCAGTATTTT.